This T cell receptor beta chain was captured in a study of metastatic and nonmetastatic thyroid tumors. Study in general: A comparison of repertoires was made across blood and tumor or nodule tissue from malignant and benign thyroid patients.

Regarding this clone: Antigen specificity is unknown.

In the original workflow: Between-group CDR3 differences, defined by clinicopathological status, yielded a distant-metastasis classifier for papillary thyroid cancer. TCRdb reassembled clones from the PCR reads with MiXCR. These V and J calls rely on TCRdb rather than the paper's analysis. The sample holds 20,000 to 25,000 clones; roughly 21% are singletons and the top ten take 25% to 35%. V lost 5 bases to trimming and J lost 7 bases; unmatched junction nucleotides: 8. Germline V lookup: CDR1 SGHTA, CDR2 FQGNSA. This CDR3 spans 14 amino acids. Study results and caveats: Malignant thyroid tumors reportedly exceeded benign nodules significantly in TCR beta diversity, with the difference appearing in blood and tumor.

Every patient underwent thyroid surgery untreated. The specimen was blood. This TCR derives from a female donor with papillary thyroid cancer or a benign thyroid nodule (not recorded which). Some clones in this sample may be carry-over from other donors' samples. The genes are TRBV7-2 and TRBJ2-7, with 10 bases aligning to TRBD2. CDR3 region: CASSPGLAGEEQYF. The CDR3 bases are TGTGCCAGCAGCCCGGGGCTAGCGGGAGAAGAGCAGTACTTC.